This TCR beta chain comes out of a study of CD8+ T cells in alopecia areata. Whole-study context: By percentage of affected scalp area, the severity of treated patients was scored.

The CDR3 is made up of 15 amino acids. V was trimmed by 4 bases and J by 5 bases, leaving 15 bases between them. A word on this clone: What it binds is not known.

Treatment given: oral pan-JAK inhibitor, 5-10 mg twice daily. Lesional scalp tissue (obtained by punch biopsy) and peripheral blood were collected from alopecia areata patients. Study results and limitations: On tofacitinib, scalp and blood still held many of the expanded lesional clones. The study found higher clonality in lesional than normal scalp, especially in alopecia totalis/universalis.

RNA extraction and reverse transcription yielded cDNA as sequencing template. Here immunoSEQ multiplex PCR was the method, and the copy in TCRdb shows in-frame clones only, minus some. This table has some 160,000 clones, approximately 65% appearing once. This receptor was obtained from a human donor with alopecia areata. The chain joins TRBV23-1 to TRBJ1-3, with D possibly being TRBD1 (5 bases). TRBV23-1 is assigned to the ORF class and has an uncertain function. The sequenced sample was CD4+ T cells sorted from blood, obtained at week 4, from a patient treated with tofacitinib. The CDR3 DNA sequence: TGCGCCAGCAGTCCGCCAGGGAGAGGTCGAAACACCATATATTTT. It yields the protein CASSPPGRGRNTIYF.